Included here is one T cell receptor beta chain sequence, with context. PCR was performed using 60 Vbeta and 13 Jbeta primers. The data were produced by immunoSEQ multiplex PCR, yet TCRdb's version contains in-frame clones alone and is incomplete. The profile shows 100,000 or so clones, 65% to 85% of them singletons. The entry originates in a study of cytomegalovirus exposure and HLA in healthy donors. The specimen was PBMCs. The receptor was isolated from a male donor in good health and CMV-seronegative.

The CDR3 DNA is TGTGCCAGCAGCCCCGGATCGGGTAGCAATCAGCCCCAGCATTTT. This sequence encodes CASSPGSGSNQPQHF. The V and J genes are TRBV7-2 and TRBJ1-5; D unclear. Germline V gene data show CDR1 as SGHTA and CDR2 as FQGNSA. CDR3 length: 15 residues. Trimming pared 5 bases from V and 0 bases from J, leaving 11 bases between.